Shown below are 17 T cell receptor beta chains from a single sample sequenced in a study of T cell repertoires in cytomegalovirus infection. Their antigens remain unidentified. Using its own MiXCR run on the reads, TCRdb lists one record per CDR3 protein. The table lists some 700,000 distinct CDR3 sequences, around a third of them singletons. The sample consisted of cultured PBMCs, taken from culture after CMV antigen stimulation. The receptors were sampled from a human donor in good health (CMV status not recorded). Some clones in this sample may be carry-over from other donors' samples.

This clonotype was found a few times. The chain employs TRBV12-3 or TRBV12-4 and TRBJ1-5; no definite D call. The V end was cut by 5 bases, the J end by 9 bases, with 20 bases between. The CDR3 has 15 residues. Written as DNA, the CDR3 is TGTGCCAGCAGTGAGTTGACACCAGGACGGCGGCCCCAGCATTTT. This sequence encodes CASSELTPGRRPQHF.

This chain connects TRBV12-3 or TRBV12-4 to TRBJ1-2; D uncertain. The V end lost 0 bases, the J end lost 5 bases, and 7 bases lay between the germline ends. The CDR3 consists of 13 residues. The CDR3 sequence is CASSLARRYGYTF. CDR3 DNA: TGTGCCAGCAGTTTAGCGAGGAGGTATGGCTACACCTTC.

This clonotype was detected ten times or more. The CDR3 coding sequence is TGTGCCAGCAGCTTTTCCCAGGGACACGAGGGCTACACCTTC. This encodes CASSFSQGHEGYTF. The chain combines TRBV7-8 with TRBJ1-2; possibly TRBD1 for D (6 bases). Trimming shortened V by 3 bases and J by 8 bases, and 16 bases separated the two germline ends. The CDR3 has 14 residues. Looked up from germline, CDR1 is SGHVS and CDR2 is FQNEAQ.

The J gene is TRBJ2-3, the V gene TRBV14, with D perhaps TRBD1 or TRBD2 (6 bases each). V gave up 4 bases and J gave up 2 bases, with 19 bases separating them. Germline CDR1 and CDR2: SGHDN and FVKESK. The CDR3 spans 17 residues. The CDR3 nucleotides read TGTGCCAGCAGCCTACGAGTGGAAGGGGGGTACACAGATACGCAGTATTTT. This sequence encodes CASSLRVEGGYTDTQYF. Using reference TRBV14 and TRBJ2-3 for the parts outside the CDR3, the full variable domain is EAGVTQFPSHSVIEKGQTVTLRCDPISGHDNLYWYRRVMGKEIKFLLHFVKESKQDESGMPNNRFLAERTGGTYSTLKVQPAELEDSGVYFCASSLRVEGGYTDTQYFGPGTRLTVL.

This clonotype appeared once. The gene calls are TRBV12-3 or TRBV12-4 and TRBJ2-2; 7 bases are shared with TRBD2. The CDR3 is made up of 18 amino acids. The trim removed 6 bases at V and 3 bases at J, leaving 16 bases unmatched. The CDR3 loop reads CASSRVRFLSGDTGELFF. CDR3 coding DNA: TGTGCCAGCAGCCGCGTTCGTTTCCTAAGCGGGGACACCGGGGAGCTGTTTTTT.

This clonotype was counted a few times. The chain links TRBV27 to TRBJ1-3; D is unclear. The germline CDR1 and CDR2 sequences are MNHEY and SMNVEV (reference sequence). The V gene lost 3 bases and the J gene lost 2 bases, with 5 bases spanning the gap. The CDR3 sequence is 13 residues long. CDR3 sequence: CASSLWAGNTIYF. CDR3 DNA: TGTGCCAGCAGTTTGTGGGCTGGAAACACCATATATTTT.

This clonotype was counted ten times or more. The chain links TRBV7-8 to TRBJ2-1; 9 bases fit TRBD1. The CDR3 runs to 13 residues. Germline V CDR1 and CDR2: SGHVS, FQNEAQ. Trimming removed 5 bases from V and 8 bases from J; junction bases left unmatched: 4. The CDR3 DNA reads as TGTGCCAGCAGCGCCGGGACAGGGTATGAGCAGTTCTTC. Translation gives CASSAGTGYEQFF. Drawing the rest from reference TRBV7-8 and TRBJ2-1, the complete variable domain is GAGVSQSPRYKVAKRGQDVALRCDPISGHVSLFWYQQALGQGPEFLTYFQNEAQLDKSGLPSDRFFAERPEGSVSTLKIQRTQQEDSAVYLCASSAGTGYEQFFGPGTRLTVL.

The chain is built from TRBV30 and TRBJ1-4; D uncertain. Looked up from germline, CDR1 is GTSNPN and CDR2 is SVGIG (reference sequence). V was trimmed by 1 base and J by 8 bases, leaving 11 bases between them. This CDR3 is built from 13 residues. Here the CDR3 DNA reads TGTGCCTGGAGTGAAGGATTTGGGGAAAAACTGTTTTTT. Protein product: CAWSEGFGEKLFF.

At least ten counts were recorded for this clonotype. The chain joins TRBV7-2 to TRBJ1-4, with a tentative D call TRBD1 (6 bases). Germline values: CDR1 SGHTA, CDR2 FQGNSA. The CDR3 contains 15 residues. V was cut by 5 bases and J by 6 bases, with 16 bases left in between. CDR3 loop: CASSRMGGGDEKLFF. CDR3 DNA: TGTGCCAGCAGCCGTATGGGGGGCGGCGATGAAAAACTGTTTTTT. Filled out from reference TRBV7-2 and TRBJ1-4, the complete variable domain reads GAGVSQSPSNKVTEKGKDVELRCDPISGHTALYWYRQSLGQGLEFLIYFQGNSAPDKSGLPSDRFSAERTGGSVSTLTIQRTQQEDSAVYLCASSRMGGGDEKLFFGSGTQLSVL.

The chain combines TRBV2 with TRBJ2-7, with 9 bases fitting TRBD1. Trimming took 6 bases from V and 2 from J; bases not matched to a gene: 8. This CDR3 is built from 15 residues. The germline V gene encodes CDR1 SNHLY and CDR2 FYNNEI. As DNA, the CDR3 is TGTGCCAGCAGCGCAGACAGGGGGGGAACCTACGAGCAGTACTTC. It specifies CASSADRGGTYEQYF.

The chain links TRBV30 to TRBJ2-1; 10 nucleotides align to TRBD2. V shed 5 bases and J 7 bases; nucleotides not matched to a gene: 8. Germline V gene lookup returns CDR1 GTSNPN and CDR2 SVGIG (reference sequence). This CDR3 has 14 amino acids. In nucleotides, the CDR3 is TGTGCCTGGGGGGGACTAGCGTCGGGGAATGAGCAGTTCTTC. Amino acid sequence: CAWGGLASGNEQFF.

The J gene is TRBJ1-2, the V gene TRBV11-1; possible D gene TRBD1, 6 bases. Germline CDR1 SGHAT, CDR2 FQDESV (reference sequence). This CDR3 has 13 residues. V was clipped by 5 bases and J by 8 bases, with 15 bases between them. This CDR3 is CASSPDSQGGYTF. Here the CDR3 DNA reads TGTGCCAGCAGCCCCGACAGTCAGGGGGGCTACACCTTC.

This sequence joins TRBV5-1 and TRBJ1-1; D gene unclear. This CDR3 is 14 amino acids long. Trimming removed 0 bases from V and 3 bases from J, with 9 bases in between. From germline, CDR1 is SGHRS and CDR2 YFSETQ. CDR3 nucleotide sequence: TGCGCCAGCAGCTTGGGGGCGGCGGACACTGAAGCTTTCTTT. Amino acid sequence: CASSLGAADTEAFF.

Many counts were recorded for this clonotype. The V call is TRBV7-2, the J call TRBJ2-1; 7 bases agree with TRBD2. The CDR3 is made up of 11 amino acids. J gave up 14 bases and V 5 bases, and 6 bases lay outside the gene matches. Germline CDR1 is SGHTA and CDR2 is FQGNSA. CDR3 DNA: TGTGCCAGCAGCCCTCGGACTAGGGAGTTCTTC. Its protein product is CASSPRTREFF.

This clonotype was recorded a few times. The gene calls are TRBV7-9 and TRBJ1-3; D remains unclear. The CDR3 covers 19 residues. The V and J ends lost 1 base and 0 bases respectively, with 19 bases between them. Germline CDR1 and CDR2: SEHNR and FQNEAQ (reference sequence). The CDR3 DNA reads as TGTGCCAGCAGCTTAGGGAATACGGTTGCACACCTCTCTGGAAACACCATATATTTT. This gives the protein CASSLGNTVAHLSGNTIYF. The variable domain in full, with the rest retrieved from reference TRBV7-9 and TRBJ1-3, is DTGVSQNPRHKITKRGQNVTFRCDPISEHNRLYWYRQTLGQGPEFLTYFQNEAQLEKSRLLSDRFSAERPKGSFSTLEIQRTEQGDSAMYLCASSLGNTVAHLSGNTIYFGEGSWLTVV.

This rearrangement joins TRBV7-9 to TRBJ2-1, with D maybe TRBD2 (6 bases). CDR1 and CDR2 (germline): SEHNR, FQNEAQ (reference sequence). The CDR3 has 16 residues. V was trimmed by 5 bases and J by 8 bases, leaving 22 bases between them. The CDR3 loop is CASSGLHGRGIHEQFF. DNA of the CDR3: TGTGCCAGCAGCGGACTACACGGCCGAGGAATTCATGAGCAGTTCTTC. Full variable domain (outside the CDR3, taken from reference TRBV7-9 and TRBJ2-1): DTGVSQNPRHKITKRGQNVTFRCDPISEHNRLYWYRQTLGQGPEFLTYFQNEAQLEKSRLLSDRFSAERPKGSFSTLEIQRTEQGDSAMYLCASSGLHGRGIHEQFFGPGTRLTVL.

In DNA form, the CDR3 reads TGTGCCACATCCATGGTAGCGGGAGGGGATGAGCAGTTCTTC. Its translation is CATSMVAGGDEQFF. This chain links TRBV10-3 with TRBJ2-1; TRBD2 matches at 11 bases. The CDR3 runs to 14 residues. Germline V lookup: CDR1 ENHRY, CDR2 SYGVKD. The V segment lost 10 bases and the J segment 8 bases; nucleotides outside the gene matches: 10.